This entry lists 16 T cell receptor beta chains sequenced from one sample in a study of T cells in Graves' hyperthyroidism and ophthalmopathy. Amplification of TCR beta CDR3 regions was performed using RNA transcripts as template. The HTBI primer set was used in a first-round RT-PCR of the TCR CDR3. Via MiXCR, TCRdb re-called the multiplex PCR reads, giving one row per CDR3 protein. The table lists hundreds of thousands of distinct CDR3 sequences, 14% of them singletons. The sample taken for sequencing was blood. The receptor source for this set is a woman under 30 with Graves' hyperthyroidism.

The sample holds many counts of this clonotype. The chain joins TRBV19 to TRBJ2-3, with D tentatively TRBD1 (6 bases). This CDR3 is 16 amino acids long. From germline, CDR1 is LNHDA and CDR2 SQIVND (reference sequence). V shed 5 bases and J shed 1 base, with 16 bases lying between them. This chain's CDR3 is CASSFLRGRGTDTQYF. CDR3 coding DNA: TGTGCCAGTAGTTTTCTCAGGGGAAGGGGCACAGATACGCAGTATTTT.

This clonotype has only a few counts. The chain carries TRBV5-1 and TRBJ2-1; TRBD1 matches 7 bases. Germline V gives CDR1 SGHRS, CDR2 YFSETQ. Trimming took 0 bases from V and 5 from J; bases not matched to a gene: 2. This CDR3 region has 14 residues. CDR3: CASSLGGQNNEQFF. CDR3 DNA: TGCGCCAGCAGCTTGGGGGGACAGAACAATGAGCAGTTCTTC.

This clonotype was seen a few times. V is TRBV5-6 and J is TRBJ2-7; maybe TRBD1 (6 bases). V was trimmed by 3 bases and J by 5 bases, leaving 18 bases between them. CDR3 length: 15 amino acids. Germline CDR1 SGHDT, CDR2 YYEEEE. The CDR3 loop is CASSSYSGTPDEQYF. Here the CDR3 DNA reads TGTGCCAGCAGCTCGTATTCCGGGACACCAGACGAGCAGTACTTC.

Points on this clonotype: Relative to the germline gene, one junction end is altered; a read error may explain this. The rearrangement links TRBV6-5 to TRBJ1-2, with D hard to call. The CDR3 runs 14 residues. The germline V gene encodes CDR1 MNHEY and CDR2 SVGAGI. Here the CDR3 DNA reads TGTGCCAGCAGTTACCCGCAGACTAAATATGGCTACACCTTC. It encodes CASSYPQTKYGYTF.

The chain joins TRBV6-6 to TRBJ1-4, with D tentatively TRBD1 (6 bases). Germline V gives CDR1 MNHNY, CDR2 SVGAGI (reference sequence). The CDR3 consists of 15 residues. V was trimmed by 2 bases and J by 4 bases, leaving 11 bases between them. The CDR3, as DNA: TGTGCCAGCAGTTACGGGGGGGCTCGTAATGAAAAACTGTTTTTT. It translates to CASSYGGARNEKLFF.

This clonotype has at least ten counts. The CDR3 sequence: CASSLMGQGSGTFF. Written as DNA, the CDR3 is TGTGCCAGCAGTCTGATGGGACAGGGGAGCGGTACTTTCTTT. The chain has TRBV2 and TRBJ1-1; 10 positions agree with TRBD1. Trimming removed 5 bases from V and 12 bases from J; junction bases left unmatched: 12. The CDR3 totals 14 residues. Germline V gene lookup returns CDR1 SNHLY and CDR2 FYNNEI.

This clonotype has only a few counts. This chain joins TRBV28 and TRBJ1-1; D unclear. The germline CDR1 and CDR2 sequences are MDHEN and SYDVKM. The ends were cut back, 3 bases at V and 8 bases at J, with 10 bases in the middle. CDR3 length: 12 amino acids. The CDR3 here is CASSLVAREAFF. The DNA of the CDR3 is TGTGCCAGCAGTTTGGTGGCAAGGGAAGCTTTCTTT.

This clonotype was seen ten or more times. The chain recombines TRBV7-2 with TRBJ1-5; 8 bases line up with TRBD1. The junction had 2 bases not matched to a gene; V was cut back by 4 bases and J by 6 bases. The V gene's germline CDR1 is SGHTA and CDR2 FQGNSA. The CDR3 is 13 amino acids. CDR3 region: CASSWTGSQPQHF. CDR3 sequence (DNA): TGTGCCAGCAGCTGGACAGGGAGTCAGCCCCAGCATTTT.

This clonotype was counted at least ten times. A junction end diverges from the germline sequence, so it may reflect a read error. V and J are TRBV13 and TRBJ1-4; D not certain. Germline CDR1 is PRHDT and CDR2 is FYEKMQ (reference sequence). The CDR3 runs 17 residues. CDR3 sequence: CASNLGGVGGPNEKLFF. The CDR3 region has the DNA TGTGCCAGCAACTTAGGCGGGGTAGGAGGACCTAATGAAAAACTGTTTTTT. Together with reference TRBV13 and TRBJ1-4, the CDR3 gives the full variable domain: AAGVIQSPRHLIKEKRETATLKCYPIPRHDTVYWYQQGPGQDPQFLISFYEKMQSDKGSIPDRFSAQQFSDYHSELNMSSLELGDSALYFCASNLGGVGGPNEKLFFGSGTQLSVL.

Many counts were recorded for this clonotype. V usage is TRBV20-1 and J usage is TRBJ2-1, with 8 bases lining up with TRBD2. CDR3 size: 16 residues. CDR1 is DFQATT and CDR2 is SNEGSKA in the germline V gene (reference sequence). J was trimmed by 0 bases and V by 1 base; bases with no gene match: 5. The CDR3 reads CSARAAGGYSYNEQFF. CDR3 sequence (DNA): TGCAGTGCTAGAGCGGCGGGAGGTTACTCCTACAATGAGCAGTTCTTC.

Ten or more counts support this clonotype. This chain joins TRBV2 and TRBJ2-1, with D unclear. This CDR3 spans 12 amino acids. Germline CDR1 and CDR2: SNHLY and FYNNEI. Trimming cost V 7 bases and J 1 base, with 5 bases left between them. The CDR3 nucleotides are TGTGCCAGCAAGGTATCCTACAATGAGCAGTTCTTC. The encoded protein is CASKVSYNEQFF.

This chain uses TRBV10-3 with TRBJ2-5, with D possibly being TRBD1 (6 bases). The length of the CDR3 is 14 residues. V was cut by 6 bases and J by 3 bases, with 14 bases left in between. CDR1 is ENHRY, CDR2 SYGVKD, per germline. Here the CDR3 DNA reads TGTGCCATCAGCTGGTCACAGGGAGAAGAGACCCAGTACTTC. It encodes CAISWSQGEETQYF.

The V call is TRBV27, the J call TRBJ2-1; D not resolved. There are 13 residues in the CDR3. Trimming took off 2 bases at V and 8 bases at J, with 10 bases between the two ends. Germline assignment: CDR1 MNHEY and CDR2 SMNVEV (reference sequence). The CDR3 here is CASSLLGSDEQFF. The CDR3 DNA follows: TGTGCCAGCAGTTTACTCGGTTCGGATGAGCAGTTCTTC.

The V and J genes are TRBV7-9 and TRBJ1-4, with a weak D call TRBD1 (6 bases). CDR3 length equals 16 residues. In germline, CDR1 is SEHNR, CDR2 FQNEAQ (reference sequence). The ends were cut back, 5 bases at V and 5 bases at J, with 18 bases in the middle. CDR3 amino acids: CASSPRAGTRNEKLFF. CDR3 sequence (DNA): TGTGCCAGCAGCCCCCGAGCCGGGACACGGAATGAAAAACTGTTTTTT.

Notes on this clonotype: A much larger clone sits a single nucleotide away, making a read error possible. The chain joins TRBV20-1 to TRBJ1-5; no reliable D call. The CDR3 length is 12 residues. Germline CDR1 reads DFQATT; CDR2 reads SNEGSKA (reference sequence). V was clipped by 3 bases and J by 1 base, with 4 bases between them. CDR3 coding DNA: TGCAGTGCTAGTGGCAGCAATCAGCCCCAGCATTTT. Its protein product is CSASGSNQPQHF.

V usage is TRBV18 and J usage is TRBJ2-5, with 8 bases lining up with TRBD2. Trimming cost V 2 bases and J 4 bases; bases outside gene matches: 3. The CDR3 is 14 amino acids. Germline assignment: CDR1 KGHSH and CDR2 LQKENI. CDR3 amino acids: CASSPTGGLETQYF. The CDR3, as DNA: TGTGCCAGCTCACCAACGGGAGGGCTAGAGACCCAGTACTTC.